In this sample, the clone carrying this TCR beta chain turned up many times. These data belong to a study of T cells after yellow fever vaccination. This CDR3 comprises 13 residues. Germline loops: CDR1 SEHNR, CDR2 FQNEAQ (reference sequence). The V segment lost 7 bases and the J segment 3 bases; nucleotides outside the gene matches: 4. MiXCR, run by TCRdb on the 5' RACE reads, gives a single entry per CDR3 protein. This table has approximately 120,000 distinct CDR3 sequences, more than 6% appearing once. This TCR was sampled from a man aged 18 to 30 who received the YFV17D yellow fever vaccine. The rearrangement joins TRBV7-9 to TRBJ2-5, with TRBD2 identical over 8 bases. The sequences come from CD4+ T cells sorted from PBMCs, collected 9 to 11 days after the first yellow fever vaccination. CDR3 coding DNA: TGTGCCAGCACCGGAGCGGGGGAAGAGACCCAGTACTTC. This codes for CASTGAGEETQYF.